The present T cell receptor (beta chain) was sequenced within a study of cytomegalovirus exposure and HLA in healthy donors. Amplification used 60 Vbeta primers and 13 Jbeta primers. The data were produced by immunoSEQ multiplex PCR, yet TCRdb's version contains in-frame clones alone and is incomplete. The sample records around 140,000 clones, roughly 72% being singletons. Study-level points and caveats: Later work showed greater clonal expansion in HLA-associated TCR beta chains than in equally common others.

This clone has a single count. Antigen unknown. One end of the junction is discordant with germline, which a read error may explain. Input material: PBMCs. This TCR came from a man aged 35-49 years in good health and CMV-seronegative.

The CDR3 protein is CSSSPGDRDPGNTIYF. The CDR3 region has the DNA TGTTCCAGCAGCCCAGGGGACAGGGACCCTGGAAACACCATATATTTT. The chain has TRBV7-9 and TRBJ1-3; 9 nucleotides align to TRBD1. The germline V gene encodes CDR1 SEHNR and CDR2 FQNEAQ (reference sequence). The CDR3 has 16 residues.